This T cell receptor beta chain was identified during a study of T cell responses to AZD1222 COVID-19 vaccine. Germline V CDR1 and CDR2: MGHRA, YSYEKL. The CDR3 consists of 14 residues. V lost 1 base and J 8 bases, leaving 14 bases between the germline ends. Produced via immunoSEQ multiplex PCR; TCRdb's table is partial and in-frame only. Of approximately 110,000 clones in the sample, approximately 85% are singletons; the top ten hold roughly 4%. This TCR derives from an adult who received the AZD1222 COVID-19 vaccine. The genes are TRBV4-1 and TRBJ1-2; possible D gene TRBD1, 6 bases. Sequenced material: peripheral blood, taken 28 days after the second AZD1222 dose. The CDR3 sequence is CASSQAMVGGGYTF. The CDR3 coding sequence is TGCGCCAGCAGCCAAGCCATGGTGGGGGGCGGCTACACCTTC.